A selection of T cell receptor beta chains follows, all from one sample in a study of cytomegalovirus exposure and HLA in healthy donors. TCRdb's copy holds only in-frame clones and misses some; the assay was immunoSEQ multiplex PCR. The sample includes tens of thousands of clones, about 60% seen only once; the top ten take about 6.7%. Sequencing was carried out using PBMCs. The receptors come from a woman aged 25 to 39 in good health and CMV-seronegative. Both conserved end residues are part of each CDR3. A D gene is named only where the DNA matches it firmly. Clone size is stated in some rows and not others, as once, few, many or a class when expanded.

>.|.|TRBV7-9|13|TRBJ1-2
CASSLTTGDGYTF
TGTGCCAGCAGCTTAACGACGGGGGATGGCTACACCTTC
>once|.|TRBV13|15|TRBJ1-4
CASSYITGSNEKLFF
TGTGCCAGCAGCTATATTACGGGGAGTAATGAAAAACTGTTTTTT
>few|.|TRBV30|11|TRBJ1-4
CAWAGVGKLFF
TGTGCCTGGGCAGGGGTTGGAAAACTGTTTTTT
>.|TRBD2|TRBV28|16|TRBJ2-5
CASSPRGGGAVETQYF
TGTGCCAGCAGTCCCCGGGGCGGGGGAGCCGTCGAGACCCAGTACTTC
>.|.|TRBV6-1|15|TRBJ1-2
CASGASAALGESGTF
TGTGCCAGCGGAGCCTCCGCCGCTTTAGGGGAATCAGGCACCTTC
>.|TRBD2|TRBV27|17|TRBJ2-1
CASSLSGTSGTYNEQFF
TGTGCCAGCAGTTTATCAGGGACTAGCGGAACCTACAATGAGCAGTTCTTC
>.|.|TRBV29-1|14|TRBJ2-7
CSVQTNRESYEQYF
TGCAGCGTTCAAACAAACAGGGAGAGCTACGAGCAGTACTTC
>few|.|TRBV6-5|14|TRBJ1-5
CASSPFGGYQPQHF
TGTGCCAGCAGTCCTTTCGGGGGATATCAGCCCCAGCATTTT
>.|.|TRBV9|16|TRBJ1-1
CASSVAPSGINTEAFF
TGTGCCAGCAGCGTAGCTCCGTCGGGGATTAACACTGAAGCTTTCTTT
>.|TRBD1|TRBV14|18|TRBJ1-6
CASSQVGFRTGEVSPLHF
TGTGCCAGCAGCCAAGTCGGTTTTCGGACAGGGGAGGTTTCACCCCTCCACTTT
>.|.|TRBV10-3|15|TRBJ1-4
CAISEVPTRGEKLFF
TGTGCCATCAGTGAGGTCCCCACTCGGGGAGAAAAACTGTTTTTT
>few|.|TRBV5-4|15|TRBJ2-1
CASSMDTSPYREQFF
TGTGCCAGCAGCATGGATACTAGCCCGTACAGGGAGCAGTTCTTC
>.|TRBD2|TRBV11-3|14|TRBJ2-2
CASSRTSGSGELFF
TGTGCCAGCAGCCGGACTAGCGGGTCCGGGGAGCTGTTTTTT
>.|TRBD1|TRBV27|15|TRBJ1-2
CASSLGRGNNYGYTF
TGTGCCAGCAGCTTGGGCAGGGGGAATAACTATGGCTACACCTTC
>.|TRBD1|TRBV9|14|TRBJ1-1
CASSSTTGEAEAFF
TGTGCCAGCAGCTCGACGACAGGGGAGGCTGAAGCTTTCTTT
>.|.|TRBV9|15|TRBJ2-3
CASSSRTGREDTQYF
TGTGCCAGCAGCTCACGGACAGGGAGGGAGGATACGCAGTATTTT
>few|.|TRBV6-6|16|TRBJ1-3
CASSYYRPEGGNTIYF
TGTGCCAGCAGTTACTATCGGCCGGAGGGTGGAAACACCATATATTTT
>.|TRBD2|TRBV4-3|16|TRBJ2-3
CASSRISGRAQDTQYF
TGCGCCAGCAGCCGAATTAGCGGGAGGGCCCAAGATACGCAGTATTTT
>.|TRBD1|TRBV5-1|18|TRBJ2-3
CASSLASRQGARTDTQYF
TGCGCCAGCAGCTTGGCCTCACGACAGGGGGCGAGAACAGATACGCAGTATTTT
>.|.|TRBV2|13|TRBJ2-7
CAREQGGTYEQYF
TGTGCCAGGGAACAGGGAGGGACCTACGAGCAGTACTTC
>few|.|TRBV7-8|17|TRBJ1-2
CASSLAVPWGQPYGYTF
TGTGCCAGCAGCTTAGCGGTCCCGTGGGGCCAACCTTATGGCTACACCTTC
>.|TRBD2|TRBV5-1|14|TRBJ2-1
CASSLGSGAYEQFF
TGCGCCAGCAGCCTGGGTAGCGGGGCGTATGAGCAGTTCTTC
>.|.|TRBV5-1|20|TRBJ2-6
CASSLFPWRQAKSGANVLTF
TGCGCCAGCAGCTTGTTCCCGTGGCGACAGGCTAAATCTGGGGCCAACGTCCTGACTTTC
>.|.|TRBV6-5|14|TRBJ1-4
CASRETGANEKLFF
TGTGCCAGCAGGGAGACGGGAGCTAATGAAAAACTGTTTTTT